This T cell receptor beta chain was recovered during a study of human T cells and chemical hapten exposure. Germline-derived CDR1 and CDR2 are SGHTA and FQGTGA. With 4 bases removed from V and 7 bases from J, the gap between germline ends came to 8 bases. The CDR3 totals 12 residues. The time point is: patch test 2, 6 weeks after DPC sensitization. As to treatment: therapeutic diphenylcyclopropenone sensitization with weekly scalp DPC. Researchers sampled blood before each patch test went on. TCRdb re-called the RACE reads with MiXCR, one entry per CDR3 protein. The table has about 26,000 distinct CDR3 sequences, over 9% seen once. This clonotype came up many times.

V is TRBV7-3 and J is TRBJ2-1; D is undetermined. This specimen consisted of whole blood, obtained in connection with sensitization to the hapten diphenylcyclopropenone (DPC). The sequence derives from a man aged 30 to 39 with alopecia areata. Some clones in this sample may be carry-over from other donors' samples. CDR3 amino acids: CASSSRPNEQFF. The CDR3 DNA follows: TGTGCCAGCAGCTCCCGCCCTAATGAGCAGTTCTTC. The full variable domain, rest sourced from reference TRBV7-3 and TRBJ2-1, is GAGVSQTPSNKVTEKGKYVELRCDPISGHTALYWYRQSLGQGPEFLIYFQGTGAADDSGLPNDRFFAVRPEGSVSTLKIQRTERGDSAVYLCASSSRPNEQFFGPGTRLTVL.